This TCR beta chain stems from a study of OX40 agonist ivuxolimab in advanced cancers. Overall study context: Those enrolled were roughly 80% male, with a mean age of approximately 60 years and ages from about 20 to 85.

This table comes from immunoSEQ multiplex PCR, and its TCRdb copy is limited to in-frame clones, with some not included. The profile shows 25,000 to 35,000 clones, around four fifths of them singletons. Systemic immunosuppression or a history of autoimmune disease excluded patients. Study observations and caveats: Among the nonresponders, some also had low normalized T-cell clonal expansion.

V lost 5 bases to trimming and J lost 0 bases, with 13 bases between them. In germline, CDR1 is MNHNY, CDR2 SVGAGI (reference sequence). The CDR3 loop spans 15 amino acids. Comments on this clone: Its antigen remains unidentified.

This material consisted of CD4+ or CD8+ T cells sorted from blood, taken in a trial of the OX40 agonist ivuxolimab. The chain links TRBV6-6 to TRBJ1-1, with D possibly being TRBD1 (6 bases). The receptor was isolated from an adult with an advanced solid tumor such as melanoma, head and neck, liver or kidney cancer. This chain's CDR3 is CASSHGQNLNTEAFF. CDR3 nucleotides: TGTGCCAGCAGTCACGGACAGAACTTGAACACTGAAGCTTTCTTT.